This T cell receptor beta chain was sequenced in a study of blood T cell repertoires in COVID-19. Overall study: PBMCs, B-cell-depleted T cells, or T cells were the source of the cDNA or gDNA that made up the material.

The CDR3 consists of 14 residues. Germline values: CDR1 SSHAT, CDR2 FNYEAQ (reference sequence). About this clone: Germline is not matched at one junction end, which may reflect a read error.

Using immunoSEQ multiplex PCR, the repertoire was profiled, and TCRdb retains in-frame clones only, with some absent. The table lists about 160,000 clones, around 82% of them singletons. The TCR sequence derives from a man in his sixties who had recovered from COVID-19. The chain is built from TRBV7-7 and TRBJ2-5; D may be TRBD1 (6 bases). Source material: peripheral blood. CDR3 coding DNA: TGTGCTAGCAGCTCAGGGACAAGCCAAGAGACCCAGTACTTC. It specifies CASSSGTSQETQYF.